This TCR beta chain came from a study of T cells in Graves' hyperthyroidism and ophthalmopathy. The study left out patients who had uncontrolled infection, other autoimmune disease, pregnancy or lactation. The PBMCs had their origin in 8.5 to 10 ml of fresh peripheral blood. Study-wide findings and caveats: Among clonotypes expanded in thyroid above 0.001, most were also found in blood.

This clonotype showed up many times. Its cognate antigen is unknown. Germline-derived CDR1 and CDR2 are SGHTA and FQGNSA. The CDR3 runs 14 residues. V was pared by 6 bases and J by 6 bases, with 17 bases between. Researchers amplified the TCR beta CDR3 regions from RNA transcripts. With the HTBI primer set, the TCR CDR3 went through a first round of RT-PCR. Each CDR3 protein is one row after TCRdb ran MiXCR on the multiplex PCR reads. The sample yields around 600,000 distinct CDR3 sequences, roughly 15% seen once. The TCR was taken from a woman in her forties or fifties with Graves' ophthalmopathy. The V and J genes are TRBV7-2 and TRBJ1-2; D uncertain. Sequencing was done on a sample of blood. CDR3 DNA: TGTGCCAGCAGACCTCCCCCGGAGCCCGATGGCTACACCTTC. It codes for CASRPPPEPDGYTF.